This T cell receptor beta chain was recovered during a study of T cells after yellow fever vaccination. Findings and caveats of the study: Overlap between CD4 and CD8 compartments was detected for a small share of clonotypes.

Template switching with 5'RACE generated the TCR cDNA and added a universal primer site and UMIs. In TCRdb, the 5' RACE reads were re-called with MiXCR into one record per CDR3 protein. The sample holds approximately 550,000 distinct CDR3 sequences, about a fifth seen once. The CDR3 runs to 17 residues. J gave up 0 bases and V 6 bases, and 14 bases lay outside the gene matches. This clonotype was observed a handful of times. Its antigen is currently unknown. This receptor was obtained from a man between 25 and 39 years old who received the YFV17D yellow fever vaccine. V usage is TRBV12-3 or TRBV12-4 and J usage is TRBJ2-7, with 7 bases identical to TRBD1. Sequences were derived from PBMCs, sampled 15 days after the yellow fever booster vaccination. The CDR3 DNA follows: TGTGCCAGCAGCTCGCTAATGGGACAGTCCGTCTCCTACGAGCAGTACTTC. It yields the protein CASSSLMGQSVSYEQYF.